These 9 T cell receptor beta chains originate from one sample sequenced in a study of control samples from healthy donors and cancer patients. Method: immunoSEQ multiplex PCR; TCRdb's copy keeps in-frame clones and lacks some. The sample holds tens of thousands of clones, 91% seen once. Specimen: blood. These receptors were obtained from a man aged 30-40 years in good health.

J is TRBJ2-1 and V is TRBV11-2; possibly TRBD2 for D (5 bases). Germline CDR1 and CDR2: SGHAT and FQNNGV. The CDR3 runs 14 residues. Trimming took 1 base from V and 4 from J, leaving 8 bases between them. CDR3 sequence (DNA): TGTGCCAGCAGCTTAGCGGGGAAGTACAATGAGCAGTTCTTC. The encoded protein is CASSLAGKYNEQFF. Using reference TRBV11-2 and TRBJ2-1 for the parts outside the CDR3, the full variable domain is EAGVAQSPRYKIIEKRQSVAFWCNPISGHATLYWYQQILGQGPKLLIQFQNNGVVDDSQLPKDRFSAERLKGVDSTLKIQPAKLEDSAVYLCASSLAGKYNEQFFGPGTRLTVL.

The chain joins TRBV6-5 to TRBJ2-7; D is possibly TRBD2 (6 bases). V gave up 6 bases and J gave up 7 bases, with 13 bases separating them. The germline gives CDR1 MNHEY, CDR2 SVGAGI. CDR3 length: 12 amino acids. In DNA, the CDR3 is TGTGCCAGCAGCGTGGAGGGTTGGGAGCAGTACTTC. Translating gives CASSVEGWEQYF.

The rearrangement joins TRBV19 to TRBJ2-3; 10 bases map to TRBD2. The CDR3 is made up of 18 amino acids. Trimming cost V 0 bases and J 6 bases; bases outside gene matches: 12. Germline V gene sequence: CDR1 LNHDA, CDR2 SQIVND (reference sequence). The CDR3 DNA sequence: TGTGCCAGTAGTATAGACATCCCAAGCGGGAGGGCCTATGATACGCAGTATTTT. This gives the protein CASSIDIPSGRAYDTQYF. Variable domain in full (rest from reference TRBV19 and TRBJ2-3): DGGITQSPKYLFRKEGQNVTLSCEQNLNHDAMYWYRQDPGQGLRLIYYSQIVNDFQKGDIAEGYSVSREKKESFPLTVTSAQKNPTAFYLCASSIDIPSGRAYDTQYFGPGTRLTVL.

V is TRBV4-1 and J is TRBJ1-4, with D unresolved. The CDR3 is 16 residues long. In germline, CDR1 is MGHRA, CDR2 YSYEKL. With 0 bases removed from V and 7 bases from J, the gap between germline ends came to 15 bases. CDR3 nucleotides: TGCGCCAGCAGCCAAGAACGGTCGGAAGGGAGTGAAAAACTGTTTTTT. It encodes CASSQERSEGSEKLFF.

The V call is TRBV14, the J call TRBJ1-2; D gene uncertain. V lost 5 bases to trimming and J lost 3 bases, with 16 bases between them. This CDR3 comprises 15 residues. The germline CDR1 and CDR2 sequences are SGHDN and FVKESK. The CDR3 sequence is CASSSTGRSYYGYTF. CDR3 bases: TGTGCCAGCAGCTCAACGGGCAGATCCTACTATGGCTACACCTTC. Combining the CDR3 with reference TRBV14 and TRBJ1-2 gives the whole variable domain EAGVTQFPSHSVIEKGQTVTLRCDPISGHDNLYWYRRVMGKEIKFLLHFVKESKQDESGMPNNRFLAERTGGTYSTLKVQPAELEDSGVYFCASSSTGRSYYGYTFGSGTRLTVV.

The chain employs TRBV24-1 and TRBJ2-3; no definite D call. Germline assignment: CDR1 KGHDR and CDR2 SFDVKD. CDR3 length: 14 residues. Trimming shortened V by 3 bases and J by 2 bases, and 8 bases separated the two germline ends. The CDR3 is CATSDPTHTDTQYF. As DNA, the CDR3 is TGTGCCACCAGTGATCCGACCCACACAGATACGCAGTATTTT.

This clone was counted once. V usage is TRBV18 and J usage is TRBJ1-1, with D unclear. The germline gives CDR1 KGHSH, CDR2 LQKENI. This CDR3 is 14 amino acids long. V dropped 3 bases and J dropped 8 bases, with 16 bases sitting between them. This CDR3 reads CASSPGPDYWEAFF. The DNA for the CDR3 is TGTGCCAGCTCACCTGGGCCCGACTACTGGGAAGCTTTCTTT.

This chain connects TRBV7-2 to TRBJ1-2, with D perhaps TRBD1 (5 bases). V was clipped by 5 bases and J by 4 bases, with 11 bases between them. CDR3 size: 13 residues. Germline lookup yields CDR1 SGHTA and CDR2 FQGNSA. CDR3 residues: CASSQQGIYGYTF. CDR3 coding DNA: TGTGCCAGCAGCCAGCAGGGAATCTATGGCTACACCTTC.

This chain's CDR3 is CASGRTSRETQYF. The DNA for the CDR3 is TGTGCCAGTGGAAGGACTAGCCGAGAGACCCAGTACTTC. The J gene is TRBJ2-5, the V gene TRBV19, with 8 positions matching TRBD2. J gave up 4 bases and V 8 bases, and 6 bases lay outside the gene matches. The CDR3 is 13 residues long. Germline assignment: CDR1 LNHDA and CDR2 SQIVND (reference sequence).